Below are 18 T cell receptor beta chains sequenced from a single sample in a study of TIL therapy for anti-PD-1-resistant metastatic lung cancer. Time point noted: pre-treatment sample, taken before nivolumab and TIL therapy. The libraries were made with immunoSEQ v3. Only in-frame clones appear in the TCRdb table, and some are missing; sequencing was by immunoSEQ multiplex PCR. The table lists approximately 45,000 clones, around 79% of them singletons. The source was blood, collected at baseline. The source of these receptors is a man between 65 and 80 years old with non-small cell lung cancer.

The table lists this clone with a count of one. The gene calls are TRBV6-5 and TRBJ2-1; 11 nucleotides agree with TRBD2. The CDR3 runs to 15 residues. Losses at the gene ends were 2 bases for V and 7 bases for J; bases not matched to a gene: 4. The germline gives CDR1 MNHEY, CDR2 SVGAGI. In DNA form, the CDR3 reads TGTGCCAGCAGTTACATAGCGGGAGGGCTAAATGAGCAGTTCTTC. It specifies CASSYIAGGLNEQFF.

Only one count was recorded for this clone. The chain joins TRBV11-2 to TRBJ2-3; 7 nucleotides align to TRBD2. V shed 4 bases and J 2 bases; nucleotides not matched to a gene: 12. The CDR3 length is 17 residues. Germline CDR1 reads SGHAT; CDR2 reads FQNNGV. CDR3 sequence reads: CASSYPEGLADTDTQYF. In DNA form, the CDR3 reads TGTGCCAGCAGCTATCCGGAGGGGCTAGCGGACACAGATACGCAGTATTTT.

The chain recombines TRBV29-1 with TRBJ1-1; no definite D call. The V end lost 6 bases, the J end lost 5 bases, and 13 bases lay between the germline ends. This CDR3 comprises 12 residues. Germline CDR1 is SQVTM and CDR2 is ANQGSEA. The CDR3 here is CSVSEGLTEAFF. For the CDR3, the DNA is TGCAGCGTCTCCGAGGGCTTGACTGAAGCTTTCTTT.

V and J are TRBV7-9 and TRBJ1-1, with 9 bases lining up with TRBD1. The V gene end was trimmed by 2 bases and the J gene end by 2 bases; junction bases not matched to a gene: 3. The CDR3 is made up of 15 amino acids. The germline CDR1 and CDR2 sequences are SEHNR and FQNEAQ (reference sequence). The DNA of the CDR3 is TGTGCCAGCAGCTTAACAGGGGGCTACAACACTGAAGCTTTCTTT. This translates into CASSLTGGYNTEAFF.

The chain carries TRBV6-5 and TRBJ1-1; TRBD1 agrees at 11 bases. The CDR3 runs to 13 residues. Germline CDR1 MNHEY, CDR2 SVGAGI. J was trimmed by 11 bases and V by 0 bases; bases with no gene match: 2. CDR3 nucleotides: TGTGCCAGCAGTTACTCCGGGGACAGGGGGGCTTTCTTT. Its translation: CASSYSGDRGAFF.

The gene calls are TRBV7-6 and TRBJ1-1; TRBD1 is a possible D gene (6 bases). The CDR3 covers 15 residues. Trimming took off 5 bases at V and 1 base at J, with 14 bases between the two ends. Germline V gene lookup returns CDR1 SGHVS and CDR2 FNYEAQ. Here the CDR3 reads CASSRQGRGNTEAFF. In DNA, the CDR3 is TGTGCCAGCAGCCGGCAGGGGCGAGGGAACACTGAAGCTTTCTTT.

J is TRBJ2-7 and V is TRBV18, with TRBD1 identical over 8 bases. The CDR3 sequence is 17 residues long. CDR1 is KGHSH and CDR2 is LQKENI in the germline V gene. Unmatched junction bases numbered 19, after V lost 4 bases and J lost 8 bases. The CDR3 nucleotides are TGTGCCAGCTCACTCGGATCGTCCGGGACAGGCAATATGAAGCAGTACTTC. Protein sequence: CASSLGSSGTGNMKQYF.

The V and J genes are TRBV7-2 and TRBJ2-7, with 9 nucleotides matching TRBD1. With 5 bases clipped from V and 5 bases from J, the junction kept 7 bases outside the gene matches. Germline values: CDR1 SGHTA, CDR2 FQGNSA. The CDR3 runs 14 residues. CDR3 loop: CASSPGQGFHEQYF. The CDR3 DNA is TGTGCCAGCAGCCCGGGACAGGGATTCCACGAGCAGTACTTC.

The genes are TRBV9 and TRBJ2-6, with D hard to call. The V gene lost 4 bases and the J gene lost 6 bases, with 14 bases spanning the gap. CDR1 SGDLS and CDR2 YYNGEE come from the germline V gene. The CDR3 contains 15 residues. The CDR3 DNA is TGTGCCAGCAGCCTAGGGCTTCAGGAGGCCAACGTCCTGACTTTC. It encodes CASSLGLQEANVLTF.

This clone was picked up one time. This chain joins TRBV7-2 and TRBJ2-7; D is perhaps TRBD2 (7 bases). The CDR3 sequence is 15 residues long. Germline lookup yields CDR1 SGHTA and CDR2 FQGNSA. Trimming shortened V by 4 bases and J by 4 bases, and 17 bases separated the two germline ends. The CDR3 DNA sequence: TGTGCCAGCAGCTCCCTGGGGGGGGCGCCGTACGAGCAGTACTTC. Protein: CASSSLGGAPYEQYF. The full variable domain, completed using reference TRBV7-2 and TRBJ2-7, is GAGVSQSPSNKVTEKGKDVELRCDPISGHTALYWYRQSLGQGLEFLIYFQGNSAPDKSGLPSDRFSAERTGGSVSTLTIQRTQQEDSAVYLCASSSLGGAPYEQYFGPGTRLTVT.

The chain is built from TRBV5-6 and TRBJ1-3; D remains unclear. The CDR3 totals 13 residues. Trimming took 3 bases from V and 2 from J, leaving 6 bases between them. Germline CDR1 is SGHDT and CDR2 is YYEEEE. CDR3 DNA: TGTGCCAGCAGCTCCCGACCTGGAAACACCATATATTTT. Translating it yields CASSSRPGNTIYF.

In its sample, this clone was seen a few times. The J gene is TRBJ1-2, the V gene TRBV4-2; 7 bases fit TRBD1. The CDR3 runs to 14 residues. The junction had 6 bases not matched to a gene; V was cut back by 5 bases and J by 3 bases. CDR1 is LGHNA, CDR2 YNFKEQ, per germline. This CDR3 reads CASSLIGGDYGYTF. The DNA for the CDR3 is TGTGCCAGCAGCTTGATAGGGGGCGACTATGGCTACACCTTC.

The V gene is TRBV6-5, the J gene TRBJ2-7; D is possibly TRBD1 or TRBD2 (5 bases each). Deletions cut 4 bases from V and 6 bases from J, with 19 bases between. The CDR3 spans 15 residues. In germline, CDR1 is MNHEY, CDR2 SVGAGI. Here the CDR3 reads CASSSTRPRGSEQYF. CDR3 nucleotide sequence: TGTGCCAGCAGTTCAACCCGACCGAGGGGATCCGAGCAGTACTTC.

V usage is TRBV9 and J usage is TRBJ2-2; D uncertain. Germline V gives CDR1 SGDLS, CDR2 YYNGEE. The CDR3 has 14 residues. V was cut by 4 bases and J by 0 bases, with 7 bases left in between. The CDR3 DNA reads as TGTGCCAGCAGCCAGAGGCCGAACACCGGGGAGCTGTTTTTT. It encodes CASSQRPNTGELFF.

This rearrangement joins TRBV7-8 to TRBJ2-3; D is ambiguous. CDR3 length: 12 amino acids. Germline CDR1 SGHVS, CDR2 FQNEAQ. The V end lost 6 bases, the J end lost 4 bases, and 8 bases lay between the germline ends. The CDR3 coding sequence is TGTGCCAGCAGTCTGGCAGCAGATACGCAGTATTTT. Amino acid sequence: CASSLAADTQYF.

This clone was counted between two and nine times. The chain is built from TRBV18 and TRBJ2-7, with D tentatively TRBD1 (5 bases). Trimming cost V 0 bases and J 3 bases, with 9 bases left between them. The CDR3 consists of 14 residues. Germline lookup yields CDR1 KGHSH and CDR2 LQKENI. The CDR3 nucleotides are TGTGCCAGCTCACCACCCTCAGGGAACTACGAGCAGTACTTC. Protein product: CASSPPSGNYEQYF.

The DNA for the CDR3 is TGTGCCACCAGCAGAGTACAGGGGTACGGGGAGCTGTTTTTT. Translated, it gives CATSRVQGYGELFF. This chain connects TRBV15 to TRBJ2-2; 7 nucleotides line up with TRBD1. J lost 7 bases, V lost 1 base, and 3 bases had no gene match. The CDR3 sequence is 14 residues long. Per germline, CDR1 LNHNV and CDR2 YYDKDF (reference sequence). The full variable domain, its missing parts supplied by reference TRBV15 and TRBJ2-2, is DAMVIQNPRYQVTQFGKPVTLSCSQTLNHNVMYWYQQKSSQAPKLLFHYYDKDFNNEADTPDNFQSRRPNTSFCFLDIRSPGLGDTAMYLCATSRVQGYGELFFGEGSRLTVL.

V usage is TRBV9 and J usage is TRBJ2-5; the D gene could be TRBD1 or TRBD2 (5 bases each). The CDR3 extends over 15 amino acids. The V end was cut by 4 bases, the J end by 2 bases, with 15 bases between. The germline V gene encodes CDR1 SGDLS and CDR2 YYNGEE. The CDR3 DNA reads TGTGCCAGCAGCCCAAGGGACCGATTTCAAGAGACCCAGTACTTC. Translated, it gives CASSPRDRFQETQYF.